This TCR beta chain originates from a study of OX40 agonist ivuxolimab in advanced cancers. Regarding the study as a whole: Averaging showed that CD8+ T cells had more expanded clones than CD4+ did.

Comment on this clone: Its matching antigen is unknown.

Profiled with immunoSEQ multiplex PCR; TCRdb holds only in-frame clones, not every one. The data hold around 21,000 clones, with around 83% observed a single time. No patient had autoimmune disease or received systemic immunosuppression. Blood specimens came from baseline, cycle 4 day 1, and cycle 7 day 1. This clonotype was sampled from an adult with an advanced solid tumor such as melanoma, head and neck, liver or kidney cancer. The sequencing here drew on CD4+ or CD8+ T cells sorted from blood, taken in a trial of the OX40 agonist ivuxolimab.

DNA of the CDR3: TGTGCCAGCAGTCAACCCGGGCGGGAGGTCCTGTACCGACCTTTCAATGAGCAGTTCTTC. Protein product: CASSQPGREVLYRPFNEQFF. The V call is TRBV7-8, the J call TRBJ2-1; 8 bases agree with TRBD2. J lost 6 bases, V lost 6 bases, and 25 bases had no gene match. The V gene's germline CDR1 is SGHVS and CDR2 FQNEAQ. The CDR3 has 20 residues.